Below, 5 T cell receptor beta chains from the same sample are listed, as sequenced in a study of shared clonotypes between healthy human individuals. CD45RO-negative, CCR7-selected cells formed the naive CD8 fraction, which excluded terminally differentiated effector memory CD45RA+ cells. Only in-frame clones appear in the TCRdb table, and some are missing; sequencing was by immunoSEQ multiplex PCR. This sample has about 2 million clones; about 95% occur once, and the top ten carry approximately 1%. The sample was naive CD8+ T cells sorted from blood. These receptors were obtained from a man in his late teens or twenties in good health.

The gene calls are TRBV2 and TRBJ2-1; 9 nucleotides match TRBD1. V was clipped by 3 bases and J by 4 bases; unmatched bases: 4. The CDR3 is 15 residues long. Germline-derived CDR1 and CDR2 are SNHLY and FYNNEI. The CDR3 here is CASSDGTGLYNEQFF. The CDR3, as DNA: TGTGCCAGCAGTGATGGGACAGGGCTGTACAATGAGCAGTTCTTC.

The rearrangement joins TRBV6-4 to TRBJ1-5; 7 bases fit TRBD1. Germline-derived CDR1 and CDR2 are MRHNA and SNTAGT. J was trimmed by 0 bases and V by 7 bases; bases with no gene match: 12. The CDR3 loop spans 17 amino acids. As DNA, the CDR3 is TGTGCCAGCATTGGGGGCAGGGGGAGGGATAGCAATCAGCCCCAGCATTTT. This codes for CASIGGRGRDSNQPQHF.

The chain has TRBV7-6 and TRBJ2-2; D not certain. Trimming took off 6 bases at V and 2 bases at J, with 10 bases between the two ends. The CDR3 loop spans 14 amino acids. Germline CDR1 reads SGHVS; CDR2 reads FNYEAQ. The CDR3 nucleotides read TGTGCCAGCAGTCTCTGGAGTAACACCGGGGAGCTGTTTTTT. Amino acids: CASSLWSNTGELFF.

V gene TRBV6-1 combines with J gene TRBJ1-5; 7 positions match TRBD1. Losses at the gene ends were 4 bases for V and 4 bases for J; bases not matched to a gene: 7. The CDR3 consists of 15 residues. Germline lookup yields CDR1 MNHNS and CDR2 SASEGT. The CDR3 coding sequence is TGTGCCAGCAGTGGACCGAGACAGGGTAATCAGCCCCAGCATTTT. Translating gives CASSGPRQGNQPQHF.

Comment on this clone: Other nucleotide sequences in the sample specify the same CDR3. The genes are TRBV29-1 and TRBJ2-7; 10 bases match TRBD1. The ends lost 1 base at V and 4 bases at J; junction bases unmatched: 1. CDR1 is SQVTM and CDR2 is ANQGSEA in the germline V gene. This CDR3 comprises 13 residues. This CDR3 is CSVEGGQGYEQYF. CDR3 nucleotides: TGCAGCGTTGAAGGGGGACAGGGGTACGAGCAGTACTTC.